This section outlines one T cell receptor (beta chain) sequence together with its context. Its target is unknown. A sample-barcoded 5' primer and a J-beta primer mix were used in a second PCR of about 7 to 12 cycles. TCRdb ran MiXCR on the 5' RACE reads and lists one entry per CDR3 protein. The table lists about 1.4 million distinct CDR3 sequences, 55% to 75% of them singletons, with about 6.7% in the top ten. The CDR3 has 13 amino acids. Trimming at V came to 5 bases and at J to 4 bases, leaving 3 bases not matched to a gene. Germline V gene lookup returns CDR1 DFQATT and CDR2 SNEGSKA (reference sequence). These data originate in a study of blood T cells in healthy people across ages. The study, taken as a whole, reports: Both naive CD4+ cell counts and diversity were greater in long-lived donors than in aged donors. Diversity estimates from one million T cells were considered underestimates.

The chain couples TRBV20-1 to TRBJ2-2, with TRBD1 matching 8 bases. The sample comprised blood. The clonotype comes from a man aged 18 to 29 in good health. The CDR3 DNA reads TGCAGTGCTGACGACAGGGGCACCGGGGAGCTGTTTTTT. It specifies CSADDRGTGELFF.